The sequence of this TCR beta chain was determined in a study of Ad26.COV2.S vaccination and SARS-CoV-2 variants. Overall study: Intramuscular Ad26.COV2.S doses were given once or twice, 56 days apart. General observations from the study: Similar non-spike TCR breadth was observed in recipients of vaccine and of placebo. People given the vaccine had a wider spike-specific TCR breadth than placebo recipients did.

This table comes from immunoSEQ multiplex PCR, and its TCRdb copy is limited to in-frame clones, with some not included. The data show about 450,000 clones, roughly 89% seen once. The CDR3 is made up of 15 amino acids. V was shortened by 5 bases and J by 5 bases, with 17 bases between the two germline ends. From germline, CDR1 is SNHLY and CDR2 FYNNEI. Treatment of the sample: about 20 received Ad26.COV2.S at low or high dose, single or two shots; about 5 received placebo; per-sample allocation not given. On day 63 after the first injection, vaccine and placebo recipients gave samples. Wuhan-strain SARS-CoV-2 spike was expressed by the Ad26 vector that made up the vaccine. Worth noting for this clone: The antigen is undetermined.

The chain has TRBV2 and TRBJ2-3; possible D gene TRBD1, 5 bases. The TCR comes from a person aged 18-65 years who received the Ad26.COV2.S COVID-19 vaccine or a placebo. Here the sequenced sample was peripheral blood, taken in a trial of Ad26.COV2.S vaccine versus placebo. The CDR3 is CASSLQGLTQDTQYF. The CDR3 DNA sequence: TGTGCCAGCAGTCTCCAGGGCTTAACGCAAGATACGCAGTATTTT.